The 28 T cell receptor beta chains reported below all come from one sample, sequenced in a study of T cell responses to AZD1222 COVID-19 vaccine. Clones were read by immunoSEQ multiplex PCR, and TCRdb kept only the in-frame ones, dropping some. Of 150,000 to 200,000 clones in the sample, roughly 88% were seen once. The material sequenced was peripheral blood, taken 28 days after the second AZD1222 dose. These receptors were collected from an adult who received the AZD1222 COVID-19 vaccine.

The gene calls are TRBV4-1 and TRBJ2-7, with D hard to call. The CDR3 has 15 amino acids. CDR1 and CDR2 from the germline V gene are MGHRA and YSYEKL. Trimming shortened V by 1 base and J by 2 bases, and 12 bases separated the two germline ends. CDR3 sequence reads: CASSQGGGKPYEQYF. CDR3 coding DNA: TGCGCCAGCAGCCAAGGGGGTGGGAAACCCTACGAGCAGTACTTC.

The DNA for the CDR3 is TGTGCCAGCAGTTACGGTCGGAGCTCCTACAATGAGCAGTTCTTC. It specifies CASSYGRSSYNEQFF. The chain couples TRBV6-5 to TRBJ2-1; D ambiguous. The CDR3 consists of 15 residues. V shed 2 bases and J shed 0 bases, with 8 bases lying between them. The germline V gene encodes CDR1 MNHEY and CDR2 SVGAGI.

The chain employs TRBV6-5 and TRBJ2-1; the match to TRBD1 covers 11 bases. The V gene end was trimmed by 4 bases and the J gene end by 5 bases; junction bases not matched to a gene: 4. Germline V lookup: CDR1 MNHEY, CDR2 SVGAGI. The CDR3 loop spans 15 amino acids. The CDR3 DNA sequence: TGTGCCAGCAGTTGGACAGGGGGCGCGAACAATGAGCAGTTCTTC. Encoded protein: CASSWTGGANNEQFF.

The chain uses TRBV24-1 and TRBJ1-2; 7 nucleotides match TRBD1. The germline CDR1 and CDR2 sequences are KGHDR and SFDVKD. Unmatched junction bases numbered 16, after V lost 4 bases and J lost 3 bases. The CDR3 loop spans 18 amino acids. Here the CDR3 reads CATSELRDRKRDHYGYTF. The CDR3 DNA reads as TGTGCCACCAGTGAACTCCGGGACAGAAAAAGAGACCACTATGGCTACACCTTC.

This clone was seen only a few times. This chain uses TRBV10-3 with TRBJ2-1; TRBD1 agrees at 9 bases. This CDR3 spans 14 amino acids. The V gene's germline CDR1 is ENHRY and CDR2 SYGVKD. V lost 7 bases and J lost 7; bases outside the gene matches: 8. DNA of the CDR3: TGTGCCATCACGGACAGGGGCGTAGTAAATGAGCAGTTCTTC. Protein product: CAITDRGVVNEQFF.

The V gene is TRBV2, the J gene TRBJ2-5; a weak D match, TRBD2 (6 bases). The CDR3 runs to 14 residues. Germline V gives CDR1 SNHLY, CDR2 FYNNEI. V lost 7 bases, J lost 4 bases, and 16 bases lay in between. CDR3 residues: CASTDLGGRETQYF. CDR3 bases: TGTGCCAGCACCGACTTGGGAGGACGAGAGACCCAGTACTTC.

V gene TRBV30 combines with J gene TRBJ1-5; D is uncertain. The CDR3 is made up of 13 amino acids. CDR1 GTSNPN and CDR2 SVGIG come from the germline V gene (reference sequence). With 3 bases removed from V and 3 bases from J, the gap between germline ends came to 9 bases. CDR3 in DNA: TGTGCCTGGAGCAGTGGTAACAATCAGCCCCAGCATTTT. Protein product: CAWSSGNNQPQHF.

The chain has TRBV10-3 and TRBJ1-1; 7 bases line up with TRBD1. The CDR3 has 14 residues. The V gene end was trimmed by 3 bases and the J gene end by 11 bases; junction bases not matched to a gene: 12. CDR1 ENHRY and CDR2 SYGVKD come from the germline V gene. CDR3 region: CAISEGGSFGRAFF. CDR3 coding DNA: TGTGCCATCAGTGAAGGGGGCTCCTTCGGGCGGGCTTTCTTT.

The rearrangement joins TRBV7-3 to TRBJ2-3; TRBD1 matches at 10 bases. J lost 0 bases, V lost 3 bases, and 9 bases had no gene match. CDR1 is SGHTA and CDR2 is FQGTGA in the germline V gene. This CDR3 is 18 amino acids long. The CDR3 sequence is CASSFAKGQGKSTDTQYF. The CDR3 DNA follows: TGTGCCAGCAGCTTCGCGAAGGGACAGGGGAAAAGCACAGATACGCAGTATTTT.

The chain employs TRBV5-8 and TRBJ1-6; unclear D gene. CDR1 and CDR2 from the germline V gene are SGHTS and YDEGEE. Trimming took off 2 bases at V and 0 bases at J, with 6 bases between the two ends. The CDR3 length is 15 residues. Here the CDR3 DNA reads TGTGCCAGCAGCTTTGGCGGCTCCTATAATTCACCCCTCCACTTT. It encodes CASSFGGSYNSPLHF.

The CDR3 coding sequence is TGTGCCAGCAGCCCGGACAGGGTCAATGAGCAGTTCTTC. Translated: CASSPDRVNEQFF. This chain uses TRBV11-3 with TRBJ2-1; 8 bases line up with TRBD1. Trimming took 5 bases from V and 6 from J; bases not matched to a gene: 3. This CDR3 region has 13 residues. Germline loops: CDR1 SGHNT, CDR2 YENEEA.

V is TRBV18 and J is TRBJ1-1; no firm D call. This CDR3 has 15 amino acids. Trimming removed 2 bases from V and 1 base from J, with 11 bases in between. Germline loops: CDR1 KGHSH, CDR2 LQKENI. In nucleotides, the CDR3 is TGTGCCAGCTCACCAACCCAACGAAAGAACACTGAAGCTTTCTTT. Translating it yields CASSPTQRKNTEAFF.

The chain uses TRBV7-2 and TRBJ2-7, with D possibly being TRBD2 (5 bases). Germline CDR1 is SGHTA and CDR2 is FQGNSA. The CDR3 totals 15 residues. Trimming took 1 base from V and 2 from J, leaving 12 bases between them. CDR3 sequence reads: CASSLDSGSTYEQYF. CDR3 nucleotide sequence: TGTGCCAGCAGCTTAGATTCGGGGAGTACCTACGAGCAGTACTTC. The full variable domain, completed using reference TRBV7-2 and TRBJ2-7, is GAGVSQSPSNKVTEKGKDVELRCDPISGHTALYWYRQSLGQGLEFLIYFQGNSAPDKSGLPSDRFSAERTGGSVSTLTIQRTQQEDSAVYLCASSLDSGSTYEQYFGPGTRLTVT.

CDR3 in DNA: TGTGCCAGCAGTGCGGACAGGAACACCGGGGAGCTGTTTTTT. It encodes CASSADRNTGELFF. This chain links TRBV2 with TRBJ2-2; D is possibly TRBD1 (6 bases). The CDR3 runs to 14 residues. The germline CDR1 and CDR2 sequences are SNHLY and FYNNEI. V dropped 4 bases and J dropped 1 base, with 7 bases sitting between them.

The chain joins TRBV28 to TRBJ1-1; D unresolved. With 7 bases removed from V and 2 bases from J, the gap between germline ends came to 14 bases. This CDR3 comprises 14 residues. The V gene's germline CDR1 is MDHEN and CDR2 SYDVKM. The CDR3 sequence is CASKSGSPNTEAFF. CDR3 in DNA: TGTGCCAGCAAATCAGGTTCCCCAAACACTGAAGCTTTCTTT.

This clone was counted a few times. The chain is built from TRBV3-1 (or the pseudogene TRBV3-2) and TRBJ1-2; no reliable D call. The CDR3 sequence is 13 residues long. The germline gives CDR1 LGHDT, CDR2 YNNKEL (reference sequence). V dropped 4 bases and J dropped 3 bases, with 9 bases sitting between them. Here the CDR3 reads CASSPTKDYGYTF. The DNA of the CDR3 is TGTGCCAGCAGCCCTACAAAAGACTATGGCTACACCTTC.

The genes are TRBV6-1 and TRBJ1-1, with 8 bases aligning to TRBD1. Looked up from germline, CDR1 is MNHNS and CDR2 is SASEGT. V lost 2 bases and J lost 10; bases outside the gene matches: 15. This CDR3 is 16 amino acids long. This CDR3 is CASSEKGRGPQDGAFF. The CDR3 nucleotides read TGTGCCAGCAGTGAAAAAGGCAGGGGGCCCCAGGACGGAGCTTTCTTT.

This clone was picked up one time. The chain has TRBV7-2 and TRBJ1-5; D unclear. Germline assignment: CDR1 SGHTA and CDR2 FQGNSA. V lost 3 bases and J 5 bases, leaving 8 bases between the germline ends. The CDR3 loop spans 13 amino acids. In DNA form, the CDR3 reads TGTGCCAGCAGCTTGAGACGGGATCAGCCCCAGCATTTT. Protein sequence: CASSLRRDQPQHF. The full variable domain, rest sourced from reference TRBV7-2 and TRBJ1-5, is GAGVSQSPSNKVTEKGKDVELRCDPISGHTALYWYRQSLGQGLEFLIYFQGNSAPDKSGLPSDRFSAERTGGSVSTLTIQRTQQEDSAVYLCASSLRRDQPQHFGDGTRLSIL.

This clone was recorded only once. This sequence joins TRBV9 and TRBJ1-1; D is undetermined. The CDR3 totals 15 residues. Germline CDR1 reads SGDLS; CDR2 reads YYNGEE. V lost 4 bases to trimming and J lost 1 base, with 14 bases between them. The chain's CDR3 is CASSPNSEQNTEAFF. The DNA of the CDR3 is TGTGCCAGCAGCCCGAACTCGGAACAGAACACTGAAGCTTTCTTT.

The table lists this clone with a few counts. The chain links TRBV19 to TRBJ1-1; D is perhaps TRBD1 (6 bases). Trimming removed 6 bases at V and 6 bases at J, with 17 bases between. Germline values: CDR1 LNHDA, CDR2 SQIVND (reference sequence). This CDR3 comprises 14 residues. The CDR3: CASRQGPSGAEAFF. DNA of the CDR3: TGTGCCAGTAGACAGGGTCCCTCGGGAGCTGAAGCTTTCTTT.

This clone was detected once. The rearrangement links TRBV11-2 to TRBJ2-2; 7 bases are shared with TRBD1. J gave up 5 bases and V 5 bases, and 8 bases lay outside the gene matches. The germline gives CDR1 SGHAT, CDR2 FQNNGV. CDR3 length: 15 amino acids. The CDR3 DNA reads TGTGCCAGCAGCCAGAGGGGGCTTTTAACCGGGGAGCTGTTTTTT. It specifies CASSQRGLLTGELFF. Together with reference TRBV11-2 and TRBJ2-2, the CDR3 gives the full variable domain: EAGVAQSPRYKIIEKRQSVAFWCNPISGHATLYWYQQILGQGPKLLIQFQNNGVVDDSQLPKDRFSAERLKGVDSTLKIQPAKLEDSAVYLCASSQRGLLTGELFFGEGSRLTVL.

About this clone itself: The same CDR3 is also encoded by other DNA sequences in this sample. The chain uses TRBV5-1 and TRBJ1-5, with 7 nucleotides matching TRBD1. V shed 3 bases, J shed 4 bases, and the junction held 4 bases outside the gene matches. The V gene's germline CDR1 is SGHRS and CDR2 YFSETQ. CDR3 length: 14 amino acids. CDR3 DNA sequence: TGCGCCAGCAGCTGGACAGGTGGAAATCAGCCCCAGCATTTT. This encodes CASSWTGGNQPQHF.

The J gene is TRBJ2-2, the V gene TRBV7-2; D may be TRBD2 (6 bases). Germline CDR1 is SGHTA and CDR2 is FQGNSA. CDR3 length: 17 residues. Trimming removed 6 bases at V and 0 bases at J, with 17 bases between. In DNA, the CDR3 is TGTGCCAGCAGATCCCCGGCCGGGACTTCGAACACCGGGGAGCTGTTTTTT. This codes for CASRSPAGTSNTGELFF.

This clone was detected only a few times. The CDR3 DNA reads TGTGCCAGCAGCACCGGGACGTATGGCTACACCTTC. Translation: CASSTGTYGYTF. V is TRBV28 and J is TRBJ1-2, with D possibly matching TRBD1 (5 bases). Trimming shortened V by 6 bases and J by 5 bases, and 10 bases separated the two germline ends. The CDR3 sequence is 12 residues long. The germline V gene has CDR1 MDHEN and CDR2 SYDVKM.

The chain links TRBV24-1 to TRBJ2-1, with TRBD2 as a possible D gene (6 bases). This CDR3 has 16 amino acids. CDR1 is KGHDR, CDR2 SFDVKD, per germline. Trimming pared 2 bases from V and 4 bases from J, leaving 14 bases between. Here the CDR3 reads CATSDSPGEEYNEQFF. CDR3 in DNA: TGTGCCACCAGTGATTCCCCGGGGGAGGAGTACAATGAGCAGTTCTTC.

This chain links TRBV5-1 with TRBJ1-1, with D tentatively TRBD1 (6 bases). Trimming stripped 3 bases from V and 5 bases from J, with 23 bases between. The CDR3 loop spans 17 amino acids. Germline lookup yields CDR1 SGHRS and CDR2 YFSETQ. For the CDR3, the DNA is TGCGCCAGCAGCTCACAACCGGGGGCCTCCCTAAGGACTGAAGCTTTCTTT. Translated, it gives CASSSQPGASLRTEAFF. Looking up the rest from reference TRBV5-1 and TRBJ1-1 gives the full variable domain: KAGVTQTPRYLIKTRGQQVTLSCSPISGHRSVSWYQQTPGQGLQFLFEYFSETQRNKGNFPGRFSGRQFSNSRSEMNVSTLELGDSALYLCASSSQPGASLRTEAFFGQGTRLTVV.

The chain uses TRBV6-5 and TRBJ2-3; D may match TRBD1 or TRBD2 (6 bases each). Germline CDR1 MNHEY, CDR2 SVGAGI. V was clipped by 0 bases and J by 8 bases, with 18 bases between them. The CDR3 sequence is 16 residues long. The CDR3 nucleotides read TGTGCCAGCAGTTACTCCACGGGGGCCCGCTCCGGTACGCAGTATTTT. This gives the protein CASSYSTGARSGTQYF.

The rearrangement uses TRBV6-5 and TRBJ1-5; TRBD1 matches at 9 bases. This CDR3 comprises 15 residues. Germline values: CDR1 MNHEY, CDR2 SVGAGI. V was clipped by 2 bases and J by 4 bases; unmatched bases: 3. The chain's CDR3 is CASSYGQGPNQPQHF. The CDR3 nucleotides are TGTGCCAGCAGTTACGGACAGGGGCCTAATCAGCCCCAGCATTTT.